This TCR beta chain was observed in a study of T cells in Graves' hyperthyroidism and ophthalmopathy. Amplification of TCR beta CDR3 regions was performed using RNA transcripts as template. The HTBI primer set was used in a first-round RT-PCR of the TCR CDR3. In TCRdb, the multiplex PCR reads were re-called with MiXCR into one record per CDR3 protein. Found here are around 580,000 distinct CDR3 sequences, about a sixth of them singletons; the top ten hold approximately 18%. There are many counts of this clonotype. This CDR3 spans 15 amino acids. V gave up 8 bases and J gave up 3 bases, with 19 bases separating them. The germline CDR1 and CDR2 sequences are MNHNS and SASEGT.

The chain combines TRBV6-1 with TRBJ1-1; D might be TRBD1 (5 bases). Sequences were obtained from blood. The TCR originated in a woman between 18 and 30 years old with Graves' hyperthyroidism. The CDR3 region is CASSERRQGYTEAFF. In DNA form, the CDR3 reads TGTGCCAGCTCCGAAAGGAGGCAGGGATACACTGAAGCTTTCTTT.